The 14 T cell receptor beta chains reported below all come from one sample, sequenced in a study of T cell responses to AZD1222 COVID-19 vaccine. This table comes from immunoSEQ multiplex PCR, and its TCRdb copy is limited to in-frame clones, with some not included. The table has 250,000 to 300,000 clones, around 93% seen once. This specimen was peripheral blood, taken 28 days after the second AZD1222 dose. Source of these receptors: an adult who received the AZD1222 COVID-19 vaccine.

J is TRBJ2-7 and V is TRBV11-1; perhaps TRBD1 as D (6 bases). The V gene lost 3 bases and the J gene lost 0 bases, with 12 bases spanning the gap. The CDR3 contains 15 residues. Germline assignment: CDR1 SGHAT and CDR2 FQDESV (reference sequence). As DNA, the CDR3 is TGTGCCAGCAGCTTGGGGACAACCTCCTCCTACGAGCAGTACTTC. Encoded protein: CASSLGTTSSYEQYF.

J is TRBJ2-7 and V is TRBV19, with unresolved D. This CDR3 has 13 amino acids. Trimming removed 1 base at V and 4 bases at J, with 8 bases between. Germline V gene lookup returns CDR1 LNHDA and CDR2 SQIVND (reference sequence). The DNA of the CDR3 is TGTGCCAGTAGTATAGGGCTCGGGTACGAGCAGTACTTC. Encoded protein: CASSIGLGYEQYF. Full variable domain (rest looked up from reference TRBV19 and TRBJ2-7): DGGITQSPKYLFRKEGQNVTLSCEQNLNHDAMYWYRQDPGQGLRLIYYSQIVNDFQKGDIAEGYSVSREKKESFPLTVTSAQKNPTAFYLCASSIGLGYEQYFGPGTRLTVT.

This chain links TRBV20-1 with TRBJ1-6; D possibly corresponds to TRBD1 (6 bases). The CDR3 spans 13 residues. Looked up from germline, CDR1 is DFQATT and CDR2 is SNEGSKA (reference sequence). V was clipped by 3 bases and J by 6 bases, with 9 bases between them. CDR3 DNA sequence: TGCAGTGCTAGTTACAGGGCTAATTCACCCCTCCACTTT. Amino acids: CSASYRANSPLHF.

The chain is built from TRBV5-1 and TRBJ2-2; D is tentatively TRBD1 or TRBD2 (5 bases each). In germline, CDR1 is SGHRS, CDR2 YFSETQ. Deletions cut 0 bases from V and 4 bases from J, with 16 bases between. The CDR3 extends over 17 amino acids. CDR3 sequence (DNA): TGCGCCAGCAGCTTGGGACGTGGGGGTTGGGCCACCGGGGAGCTGTTTTTT. Encoded protein: CASSLGRGGWATGELFF.

V usage is TRBV5-6 and J usage is TRBJ2-5; maybe TRBD2 (6 bases). The germline V gene encodes CDR1 SGHDT and CDR2 YYEEEE. The CDR3 runs 15 residues. The V gene lost 2 bases and the J gene lost 4 bases, with 15 bases spanning the gap. CDR3 sequence: CASSLSPLATETQYF. In nucleotides, the CDR3 is TGTGCCAGCAGCTTATCCCCACTAGCCACAGAGACCCAGTACTTC.

V is TRBV6-5 and J is TRBJ2-7; either TRBD1 or TRBD2 may supply D (7 bases each). V gave up 2 bases and J gave up 2 bases, with 13 bases separating them. The germline CDR1 and CDR2 sequences are MNHEY and SVGAGI. The CDR3 consists of 15 residues. Here the CDR3 DNA reads TGTGCCAGCAGTTACGTCAGGGGGAGGGCCTACGAGCAGTACTTC. This sequence encodes CASSYVRGRAYEQYF.

V usage is TRBV7-9 and J usage is TRBJ1-5; D remains unclear. With 7 bases removed from V and 0 bases from J, the gap between germline ends came to 4 bases. Germline V gene sequence: CDR1 SEHNR, CDR2 FQNEAQ (reference sequence). The length of the CDR3 is 12 residues. The CDR3 nucleotides read TGTGCCAGCACGTATAGCAATCAGCCCCAGCATTTT. Translated: CASTYSNQPQHF.

The chain has TRBV28 and TRBJ1-6; TRBD1 aligns across 12 bases. Germline CDR1 MDHEN, CDR2 SYDVKM. The V gene end was trimmed by 6 bases and the J gene end by 6 bases; junction bases not matched to a gene: 9. The CDR3 runs to 17 residues. CDR3 nucleotides: TGTGCCAGCAGGCACGGGACAGGGGGCGTCCCTAATTCACCCCTCCACTTT. It translates to CASRHGTGGVPNSPLHF.

This rearrangement joins TRBV5-5 to TRBJ2-3; D is possibly TRBD1 (6 bases). The CDR3 is 14 residues long. Deletions cut 2 bases from V and 3 bases from J, with 10 bases between. Germline CDR1 reads SGHKS; CDR2 reads YYEKEE (reference sequence). The CDR3 DNA is TGTGCCAGCAGCTTACGTAGGGGGACAGATACGCAGTATTTT. This translates into CASSLRRGTDTQYF.

The J gene is TRBJ2-2, the V gene TRBV10-3; weak D call: TRBD2 (6 bases). This CDR3 has 13 amino acids. From germline, CDR1 is ENHRY and CDR2 SYGVKD. V lost 6 bases to trimming and J lost 2 bases, with 7 bases between them. The CDR3 here is CAISGLNTGELFF. CDR3 DNA sequence: TGTGCCATCAGCGGACTAAACACCGGGGAGCTGTTTTTT.

The rearrangement links TRBV7-3 to TRBJ1-1, with D tentatively TRBD1 (5 bases). This CDR3 spans 14 amino acids. The germline V and J ends were trimmed by 5 bases and 2 bases, with 12 bases remaining between them. Germline lookup yields CDR1 SGHTA and CDR2 FQGTGA. The chain's CDR3 is CASSLGAGNTEAFF. As DNA, the CDR3 is TGTGCCAGCAGCCTAGGGGCAGGTAACACTGAAGCTTTCTTT.

This clone was seen only once. The rearrangement links TRBV2 to TRBJ2-7; D perhaps matches TRBD1 (6 bases). Germline-derived CDR1 and CDR2 are SNHLY and FYNNEI. This CDR3 region has 13 residues. V lost 6 bases to trimming and J lost 4 bases, with 13 bases between them. For the CDR3, the DNA is TGTGCCAGCAGGAGGGACACTTCATACGAGCAGTACTTC. The encoded protein is CASRRDTSYEQYF.

V usage is TRBV9 and J usage is TRBJ2-1; no definite D call. The CDR3 extends over 15 amino acids. Trimming stripped 3 bases from V and 0 bases from J, with 10 bases between. CDR1 SGDLS and CDR2 YYNGEE come from the germline V gene. The CDR3 loop reads CASSADSLSYNEQFF. The DNA of the CDR3 is TGTGCCAGCAGCGCAGACTCCCTCTCCTACAATGAGCAGTTCTTC.

The V call is TRBV28, the J call TRBJ2-5; no clear D gene. Looked up from germline, CDR1 is MDHEN and CDR2 is SYDVKM. The germline V and J ends were trimmed by 3 bases and 7 bases, with 18 bases remaining between them. The CDR3 runs to 15 residues. CDR3 residues: CASSFNDGSQWTQYF. For the CDR3, the DNA is TGTGCCAGCAGTTTCAACGATGGCTCCCAGTGGACCCAGTACTTC.